This TCR beta chain came from a study of response to subunit inactivated influenza vaccine. This clonotype was picked up many times. Germline-derived CDR1 and CDR2 are SGHRS and YFSETQ. The CDR3 is 14 amino acids. The V and J ends lost 2 bases and 1 base, in that order; junction bases with no gene match: 3. TCRdb redid the calling of the RT-PCR reads with MiXCR, one entry per CDR3 protein. Found here are 150,000 to 200,000 distinct CDR3 sequences, 9.5% to 15% of them singletons; the top ten hold around 32%. This sample was shared with a second study, whose subject was T cells expressing NK-cell markers. That publication notes: TCR beta cDNA was generated via 5'RACE template switching incorporating UMIs. TCR beta repertoires came from sorted CD3+CD56+NKG2C+, CD3+CD56+NKG2C- and CD3+CD56-NKG2C+ T cells.

Sample: CD8+ T cells sorted from PBMCs, taken approximately 13 days after vaccination. The V gene is TRBV5-1, the J gene TRBJ2-7, with 7 positions matching TRBD1. The sequence was obtained from a man in his fifties or sixties who received an inactivated influenza vaccine. The CDR3 is CASSFGDSSYEQYF. The DNA of the CDR3 is TGCGCCAGCAGCTTTGGGGACAGTTCCTACGAGCAGTACTTC.